A selection of T cell receptor beta chains follows, all from one sample in a study of T-cell reconstitution after alpha-beta-depleted transplantation in children. TCRdb processed the PCR reads anew with MiXCR; each CDR3 protein has one entry. The table records about 690,000 distinct CDR3 sequences, 15% to 20% of them present only once. Here the sequenced sample was PBMCs from the stem cell graft donor, taken from the stem cell graft. The receptors here all came from a human donor who donated a stem cell graft to a child with acute myeloid leukemia. Each CDR3 is given with its conserved first and last residue. A D gene is named only where the DNA matches it firmly. Clone sizes are given selectively: once, few, many, or a class where the clone is expanded.

v_call	cdr3_length	clone_size	d_call	j_call	cdr3_nt	cdr3_aa
TRBV12-3/TRBV12-4	13	few	-	TRBJ2-3	TGTGCCAGCAGTGAAAGGGGACCAGATACGCAGTATTTT	CASSERGPDTQYF
TRBV3-1	13	-	-	TRBJ1-1	TGTGCCAGCAGCCCCTTCCCCAACACTGAAGCTTTCTTT	CASSPFPNTEAFF
TRBV7-9	12	few	-	TRBJ2-1	TGTGCCAGCAGCTTGTATTACAATGAGCAGTTCTTC	CASSLYYNEQFF
TRBV3-1	11	-	-	TRBJ1-1	TGTGCCAGCAGCGAAGGTTCTGAAGCTTTCTTT	CASSEGSEAFF
TRBV12-3/TRBV12-4	14	few	-	TRBJ1-2	TGTGCCAGCAGTTTCAGAGCAGGGCACTATGGCTACACCTTC	CASSFRAGHYGYTF
TRBV2	15	-	-	TRBJ2-2	TGTGCCAGCAGTTTCCCATACAGGGCCACCGGGGAGCTGTTTTTT	CASSFPYRATGELFF
TRBV7-3	13	many	-	TRBJ2-1	TGTGCCAGCAGCCCCATTACAGGGAGTGAGCAGTTCTTC	CASSPITGSEQFF
TRBV7-2	17	few	TRBD2	TRBJ2-3	TGTGCCAGCAGCACGGGGACTAGCGGGGGGCCCACAGATACGCAGTATTTT	CASSTGTSGGPTDTQYF
TRBV20-1	15	many	-	TRBJ2-7	TGCAGTGCTAGTGATTTGGCGGGAAATGGGTACGAGCAGTACTTC	CSASDLAGNGYEQYF
TRBV30	13	-	-	TRBJ2-1	TGTGCCTGCCCCGGGGGTTATAACAATGAGCAGTTCTTC	CACPGGYNNEQFF